This TCR beta chain was sequenced for a study of blood T cells in healthy people across ages. Through a sample-barcoded 5' primer and a J-beta primer mix, a second PCR was run for roughly 7 to 12 cycles. TCRdb ran MiXCR on the 5' RACE reads and lists one entry per CDR3 protein. The top ten clones hold approximately 25% of a sample with around 580,000 distinct CDR3 sequences, under 55% of them seen once. Deletions cut 5 bases from V and 2 bases from J, with 8 bases between. The CDR3 sequence is 13 residues long. Germline CDR1 reads SGHTA; CDR2 reads FQGTGA. This clonotype was obtained from a man older than 75 in good health. Sequences were obtained from blood. The rearrangement uses TRBV7-3 and TRBJ2-3, with D unresolved. The CDR3 region is CASSESPTDTQYF. The CDR3 DNA follows: TGTGCCAGCAGCGAGTCCCCCACAGATACGCAGTATTTT.